This TCR beta chain stems from a study of blood T cell repertoires in COVID-19. Authors' processing steps: Reference gene primer amplification in the assay estimated nucleated cell counts. The repertoire was sequenced with immunoSEQ multiplex PCR; TCRdb's copy has only in-frame clones and lacks some. Clonal size and the V and J genes are those of that table, whereas D and trimming came from the DNA. The sample carries around 300,000 clones, about 86% recorded once. Sequenced input: peripheral blood. The TCR sequence derives from a young woman who had recovered from COVID-19.

CDR3 region: CASGPGTGGGETQYF. The CDR3 DNA reads TGTGCTAGTGGTCCCGGGACAGGGGGCGGAGAGACCCAGTACTTC. This chain uses TRBV12-5 with TRBJ2-5, with 12 bases identical to TRBD1. The germline CDR1 and CDR2 sequences are LGHNT and FRNRAP. This CDR3 spans 15 amino acids. The V gene end was trimmed by 5 bases and the J gene end by 4 bases; junction bases not matched to a gene: 5.